Listed below are T cell receptor beta chains from one sample, sequenced in a study of cytomegalovirus exposure and HLA in healthy donors. Method: immunoSEQ multiplex PCR; TCRdb's copy keeps in-frame clones and lacks some. The sample has about 220,000 clones, about 81% seen once. The sample comprised PBMCs. These receptors originate from a woman between 40 and 55 years old in good health and CMV-seropositive. Both conserved end residues are part of each CDR3. The D gene is left open where the match is weak. Not every row has a clone size; where given, it reads once, few, many or a size class.

.	TRBD2	TRBV7-9	TRBJ2-3	TGTGCCAGCAGCTCGGGACTAGCGGGACCGACAGATACGCAGTATTTT	CASSSGLAGPTDTQYF
.	.	TRBV5-1	TRBJ1-2	TGCGCCAGCAGCTTATCCCGACAGTATGGCTACACCTTC	CASSLSRQYGYTF
.	TRBD1	TRBV15	TRBJ1-4	TGTGCCACCAGCGGGGGGGACAGGGGGCTTTCCGCAACTAATGAAAAACTGTTTTTT	CATSGGDRGLSATNEKLFF
.	.	TRBV19	TRBJ1-1	TGTGCCAGTAGTGGGTTGTTGTGGGGCTCGGGTTTGTGGGACACTGAAGCTTTCTTT	CASSGLLWGSGLWDTEAFF
.	.	TRBV12-5	TRBJ2-3	TGTGCTAGTGGTTTGTCCGGGTACACAGATACGCAGTATTTT	CASGLSGYTDTQYF
.	TRBD2	TRBV7-2	TRBJ2-3	TGTGCCAGCAGCCCCCAGGCTGCGGGAGCGGGCACAGATACGCAGTATTTT	CASSPQAAGAGTDTQYF
.	.	TRBV27	TRBJ1-2	TGTGCCAGCAGTTTACAAGGGGTGACTAACTATGGCTACACCTTC	CASSLQGVTNYGYTF
.	TRBD1	TRBV13	TRBJ1-2	TGTGCCAGCAGCTTAGGCCACGGACAGGTCGATGGCTACACCTTC	CASSLGHGQVDGYTF
.	.	TRBV7-2	TRBJ1-5	TGTGCCAGCAGCTTAGGGGGGCAACAGCCCCAGCATTTT	CASSLGGQQPQHF
.	TRBD1	TRBV4-3	TRBJ1-1	TGCGCCAGCAGCTCCCGGACAGGGGAAGGGGGTGAAGCTTTCTTT	CASSSRTGEGGEAFF
.	TRBD2	TRBV10-3	TRBJ2-1	TGTGCCATCAGTACGGGGACTAGCGGGAGCGTCAATGAGCAGTTCTTC	CAISTGTSGSVNEQFF
.	TRBD2	TRBV5-1	TRBJ2-7	TGCGCCAGCAGCTTGGTGCTAGCGGGAGAACCCGCCTACGAGCAGTACTTC	CASSLVLAGEPAYEQYF
.	.	TRBV7-9	TRBJ2-2	TGTGCCAGCAGCTTGGCGGGAAACACCGGGGAGCTGTTTTTT	CASSLAGNTGELFF
.	.	TRBV16	TRBJ2-7	TGTGCCAGCAGCCCAATCGACGTGGGACTCTACGAGCAGTACTTC	CASSPIDVGLYEQYF
.	.	TRBV5-1	TRBJ2-2	TGCGCCAGCAGCTTGGGAGGGACCGGGGAGCTGTTTTTT	CASSLGGTGELFF
.	TRBD2	TRBV19	TRBJ2-2	TGTGCCAGTAGTCTCGGGGTGGGACTAGAGGGGGGCGCCGGGGAGCTGTTTTTT	CASSLGVGLEGGAGELFF
.	.	TRBV5-8	TRBJ1-2	TGTGCCAGCAGCTTGGCCTCGGCGACAAAGGCGTTCGGCTACACCTTC	CASSLASATKAFGYTF
once	.	TRBV6-4	TRBJ2-1	TGTGCCAGCAGTGTGGAACAGGGAGTTAACAATGAGCAGTTCTTC	CASSVEQGVNNEQFF
.	TRBD2	TRBV9	TRBJ2-7	TGTGCCAGCAGCCCAGCGGTTGCGGGGGGTGCCTACGAGCAGTACTTC	CASSPAVAGGAYEQYF
.	.	TRBV5-4	TRBJ2-3	TGTGCCAGCAGGCCACAGGTGACAGATACGCAGTATTTT	CASRPQVTDTQYF
.	.	TRBV5-6	TRBJ1-2	TGTGCCAGCGGACTTGGGACACTGCTCTCTGGCTACACCTTC	CASGLGTLLSGYTF
few	TRBD1	TRBV4-3	TRBJ1-1	TGCGCCAGCAGCCAAGACCGACAGGGGAACACTGAAGCTTTCTTT	CASSQDRQGNTEAFF
.	.	TRBV7-2	TRBJ2-7	TGTGCCAGCAGCTTAGAGGCGGGATTCTACGAGCAGTACTTC	CASSLEAGFYEQYF
once	TRBD1	TRBV7-3	TRBJ2-7	TGTGCCAGCAGCCATGGGACAGTCGGCTCCTACGAGCAGTACTTC	CASSHGTVGSYEQYF
.	.	TRBV11-2	TRBJ2-7	TGTGCCAGCAGCTTAGTTAGGACACGGGTTCAATACGAGCAGTACTTC	CASSLVRTRVQYEQYF
.	.	TRBV25-1	TRBJ1-1	TGTGCCAGCAAATCCATGAACACTGAAGCTTTCTTT	CASKSMNTEAFF
.	.	TRBV30	TRBJ2-7	TGTGCCTGGAGTGCTGGGCTCGAGCAGTACTTC	CAWSAGLEQYF
.	.	TRBV20-1	TRBJ2-7	TGCAGTGCTTCCGGGTTCTACGAGCAGTACTTC	CSASGFYEQYF
few	.	TRBV6-5	TRBJ2-1	TGTGCCAGCAGTTACTCGAGGAACAATGAGCAGTTCTTC	CASSYSRNNEQFF
.	TRBD1	TRBV30	TRBJ2-2	TGTGCCTTACAGGGGGCTTCATTCACCGGGGAGCTGTTTTTT	CALQGASFTGELFF
.	TRBD1	TRBV7-9	TRBJ1-1	TGTTCCAGCAGCTTAGTCGACAGGGCTCGAATCCACACTGAAGCTTTCTTT	CSSSLVDRARIHTEAFF
.	TRBD1	TRBV28	TRBJ2-7	TGTGCCAATTCTCCGGACAGGGCAGGAGGCTACGAGCAGTACTTC	CANSPDRAGGYEQYF
.	.	TRBV6-4	TRBJ2-2	TGTGCCAGCAGTGACTTAACGGGGGAAAAAACCGGGGAGCTGTTTTTT	CASSDLTGEKTGELFF
.	.	TRBV9	TRBJ1-2	TGTGCCAGCAGCGTAGAGGAGGGTATTAACTATGGCTACACCTTC	CASSVEEGINYGYTF
.	.	TRBV7-2	TRBJ1-2	TGTGCCACCTATTATACCAGGCTCGAGCGCTACACCTTC	CATYYTRLERYTF
once	TRBD2	TRBV7-9	TRBJ2-3	TGTGCCAGCAGCCCCCCTCTAGCGGGGGGGTTTGGCACAGATACGCAGTATTTT	CASSPPLAGGFGTDTQYF
few	.	TRBV5-1	TRBJ2-5	TGCGCCAGCAGCTTGGCGACGGGAGTCCTCGAGACCCAGTACTTC	CASSLATGVLETQYF
.	.	TRBV30	TRBJ2-7	TGTGCCTGGACGGCAGGGGTCACCTACGAGCAGTACTTC	CAWTAGVTYEQYF
.	.	TRBV6-5	TRBJ1-2	TGTGCCAGCAGTTACGTGGGCAGGGGCTTGTATGGCTACACCTTC	CASSYVGRGLYGYTF
.	.	TRBV10-2	TRBJ2-3	TGCGCCAGCAGTGTTCGCAGATATACAGATACGCAGTATTTT	CASSVRRYTDTQYF
.	TRBD1	TRBV18	TRBJ1-1	TGTGCCAGCTCACTCGGACAGGGGAACACTGAAGCTTTCTTT	CASSLGQGNTEAFF
once	TRBD2	TRBV14	TRBJ2-1	TGTGCCAGCAGCCAAGCCGGCGGGAGGGCCTTTAATGAGCAGTTCTTC	CASSQAGGRAFNEQFF
.	.	TRBV28	TRBJ1-4	TGTGCCAGCAGTTTGTCGGGTAGGGGGAATAGGGAAAAACTGTTTTTT	CASSLSGRGNREKLFF
.	.	TRBV13	TRBJ2-7	TGTGCCAGCAGCTCAGGAAGCCTCTACGAGCAGTACTTC	CASSSGSLYEQYF
few	TRBD2	TRBV5-4	TRBJ2-7	TGTGCCAGCAGCTTAGGCGGGAGGGCCCACGAGCAGTACTTC	CASSLGGRAHEQYF
.	TRBD1	TRBV5-1	TRBJ2-1	TGCGCCAGCAGGTCCGGGACAGGGACTTACAATGAGCAGTTCTTC	CASRSGTGTYNEQFF
.	TRBD2	TRBV7-9	TRBJ2-7	TGTGCCAGCAGCTTAGTGACTAGCGGGACCGAGCAGTACTTC	CASSLVTSGTEQYF
.	TRBD2	TRBV13	TRBJ2-1	TGTGCCAGCAGCCGACGACTAGCGGGGGGGTACAATGAGCAGTTCTTC	CASSRRLAGGYNEQFF
.	TRBD1	TRBV7-9	TRBJ1-2	TGTGCCAGTGGTGGACAGGGGGACTCATATGGCTACACCTTC	CASGGQGDSYGYTF
.	TRBD1	TRBV30	TRBJ2-3	TGTGCCTGGGAACAGGGGGCTGGAGATACGCAGTATTTT	CAWEQGAGDTQYF
.	TRBD1	TRBV19	TRBJ1-3	TGTGCCAGTATCGACAGGGTCTATGGAAACACCATATATTTT	CASIDRVYGNTIYF
.	TRBD2	TRBV9	TRBJ2-7	TGTGCCAGCAGCGTAGGAGGTGGGACTAGCGAGGTCTACGAGCAGTACTTC	CASSVGGGTSEVYEQYF